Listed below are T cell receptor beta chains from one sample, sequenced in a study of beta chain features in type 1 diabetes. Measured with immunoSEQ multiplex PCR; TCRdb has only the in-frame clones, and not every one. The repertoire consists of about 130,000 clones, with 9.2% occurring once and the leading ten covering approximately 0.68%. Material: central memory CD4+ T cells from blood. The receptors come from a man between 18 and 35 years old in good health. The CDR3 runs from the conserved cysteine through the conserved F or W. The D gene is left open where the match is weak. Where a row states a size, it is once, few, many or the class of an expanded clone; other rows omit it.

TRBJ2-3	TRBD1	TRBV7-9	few	CAIPGQGGTDTQYF	TGTGCCATTCCGGGACAGGGTGGCACAGATACGCAGTATTTT
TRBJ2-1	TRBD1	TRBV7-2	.	CASSNRGQQFF	TGTGCCAGCAGCAACAGGGGTCAGCAGTTCTTC
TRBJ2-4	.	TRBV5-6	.	CASTPPGRGDIQYF	TGTGCCAGCACCCCACCCGGGAGAGGGGACATTCAGTACTTC
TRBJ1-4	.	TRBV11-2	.	CASSRIARSANEKLFF	TGTGCCAGCAGCCGCATAGCCCGGTCGGCTAATGAAAAACTGTTTTTT
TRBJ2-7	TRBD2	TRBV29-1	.	CSVEGGGEQYF	TGCAGCGTTGAGGGCGGGGGCGAGCAGTACTTC
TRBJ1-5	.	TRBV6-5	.	CASSSGGQVQPQHF	TGTGCCAGCAGTTCCGGGGGGCAGGTTCAGCCCCAGCATTTT
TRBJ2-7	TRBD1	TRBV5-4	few	CASSQPTGQGVGEQYF	TGTGCCAGCAGCCAGCCTACGGGACAGGGAGTGGGCGAGCAGTACTTC
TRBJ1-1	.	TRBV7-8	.	CASSLSGMNTEAFF	TGTGCCAGCAGCTTGAGTGGTATGAACACTGAAGCTTTCTTT
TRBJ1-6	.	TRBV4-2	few	CASSQDITGNSPLHF	TGTGCCAGCAGCCAAGATATTACAGGGAATTCACCCCTCCACTTT
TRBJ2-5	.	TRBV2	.	CASSEARQETQETQYF	TGTGCCAGCAGTGAAGCCCGGCAGGAAACCCAAGAGACCCAGTACTTC
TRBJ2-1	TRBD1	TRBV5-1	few	CASSPGTGGNEQFF	TGCGCCAGCAGCCCCGGGACAGGGGGCAATGAGCAGTTCTTC
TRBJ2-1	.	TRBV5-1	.	CASKATRGEQFF	TGCGCCAGCAAGGCAACACGGGGTGAGCAGTTCTTC